The 22 T cell receptor beta chains presented below share a single source sample, sequenced in a study of shared clonotypes between healthy human individuals (TCRdb year 2020). Libraries were made using the immunoSEQ multiplex PCR assay. This is the immuneACCESS table as TCRdb keeps it, with only in-frame sequences that have V and J called. A part of the clones is gone; compared with another copy, unresolved V genes explain less than half, and the rest is unexplained. Within this sample are around 980,000 clones, with about 84% of them counted one time only. The biggest ten clones account for 0.5% to 0.65% of the sample. The sample was memory CD4+ T cells from PBMCs. The cell subset or site label, as the study defines it: CD45RA-negative fraction. These receptors were obtained from a man between 18 and 29 years old in good health. Some clones in this sample may be carry-over from other donors' samples.

The chain joins TRBV27 to TRBJ2-5; D is unresolved. V was pared by 6 bases and J by 1 base, with 9 bases between. Germline values: CDR1 MNHEY, CDR2 SMNVEV (reference sequence). This CDR3 region has 13 residues. CDR3: CASSQFGQETQYF. CDR3 DNA sequence: TGTGCCAGCAGCCAGTTTGGCCAAGAGACCCAGTACTTC.

The chain couples TRBV5-4 to TRBJ2-7; 12 bases map to TRBD2. V shed 4 bases, J shed 1 base, and the junction held 3 bases outside the gene matches. CDR1 is SGHNT and CDR2 is YYREEE in the germline V gene (reference sequence). This CDR3 is built from 15 residues. CDR3 DNA: TGTGCCAGCAGCCAAGGACTAGCGGGATCCTACGAGCAGTACTTC. Translated, it gives CASSQGLAGSYEQYF.

This chain uses TRBV27 with TRBJ2-2; 10 positions agree with TRBD1. Germline-derived CDR1 and CDR2 are MNHEY and SMNVEV (reference sequence). V trimming: 3 bases; J trimming: 4 bases; junction bases outside the gene matches: 2. The CDR3 extends over 15 amino acids. The CDR3 DNA reads as TGTGCCAGCAGTTTCGGGACAGGGGCCACCGGGGAGCTGTTTTTT. This translates into CASSFGTGATGELFF.

The V and J genes are TRBV2 and TRBJ2-1; maybe TRBD2 (6 bases). This CDR3 has 13 residues. Germline lookup yields CDR1 SNHLY and CDR2 FYNNEI. The V and J ends lost 11 bases and 1 base respectively, with 12 bases between them. CDR3 in amino acids: CAGGFGSYNEQFF. In DNA form, the CDR3 reads TGTGCCGGGGGGTTCGGGTCCTACAATGAGCAGTTCTTC.

DNA of the CDR3: TGTGCCAGCAGCGGTACAGGGGTTTGGGAGACCCAGTACTTC. Translation: CASSGTGVWETQYF. The chain recombines TRBV5-4 with TRBJ2-5, with TRBD1 matching 7 bases. Germline CDR1 reads SGHNT; CDR2 reads YYREEE (reference sequence). V dropped 4 bases and J dropped 5; count of bases not matched to a gene: 8. CDR3 length: 14 amino acids. Looking up the rest from reference TRBV5-4 and TRBJ2-5 gives the full variable domain: ETGVTQSPTHLIKTRGQQVTLRCSSQSGHNTVSWYQQALGQGPQFIFQYYREEENGRGNFPPRFSGLQFPNYSSELNVNALELDDSALYLCASSGTGVWETQYFGPGTRLLVL.

The chain links TRBV30 to TRBJ1-3, with D uncertain. Germline values: CDR1 GTSNPN, CDR2 SVGIG (reference sequence). V was trimmed by 3 bases and J by 3 bases, leaving 12 bases between them. The CDR3 sequence is 14 residues long. CDR3 sequence (DNA): TGTGCCTGGAGGGCACTGAGCAATGGAAACACCATATATTTT. This sequence encodes CAWRALSNGNTIYF.

The chain uses TRBV4-3 and TRBJ2-5; the D call may be TRBD1 or TRBD2 (5 bases each). The J call is doubtful: the DNA matches TRBJ2-7 better. This CDR3 is 15 amino acids long. Germline V gene lookup returns CDR1 LGHNA and CDR2 YSLEER. The CDR3 region is CASSQDEGDRYEQYF. In DNA form, the CDR3 reads TGCGCCAGCAGCCAAGACGAAGGGGACCGCTACGAGCAGTACTTC.

Notes on this clone: This likely reflects a read error, since a far larger clone is one base away. This sequence joins TRBV29-1 and TRBJ1-1; TRBD1 aligns across 8 bases. CDR3 length: 15 residues. Per the germline V gene, CDR1 is SQVTM and CDR2 is ANQGSEA. This CDR3 reads CSVQTGAAMNTEASF. For the CDR3, the DNA is TGCAGCGTCCAGACAGGGGCCGCAATGAACACTGAAGCTTCCTTT.

This clone has just a few counts. The chain couples TRBV28 to TRBJ1-5; tentative D call: TRBD1 (6 bases). CDR1 and CDR2 (germline): MDHEN, SYDVKM. CDR3 length: 16 amino acids. V was pared by 6 bases and J by 4 bases, with 19 bases between. The CDR3 region is CASRHPGGLLNQPQHF. The CDR3 DNA reads as TGTGCCAGCAGACATCCGGGGGGGCTCCTTAATCAGCCCCAGCATTTT.

The count of this clone is one. Within the sample, other DNA sequences also encode this same CDR3. The rearrangement uses TRBV28 and TRBJ1-4; D not resolved. CDR1 and CDR2 from the germline V gene are MDHEN and SYDVKM. Trimming took 1 base from V and 8 from J, leaving 5 bases between them. There are 12 residues in the CDR3. The CDR3 reads CASSLSAEKLFF. Here the CDR3 DNA reads TGTGCCAGCAGTTTATCCGCAGAAAAACTGTTTTTT.

This clone was counted between two and nine times. The V and J genes are TRBV6-4 and TRBJ2-3, with unresolved D. The CDR3 consists of 15 residues. The germline V gene encodes CDR1 MRHNA and CDR2 SNTAGT. V lost 1 base and J 0 bases, leaving 8 bases between the germline ends. CDR3 coding DNA: TGTGCCAGCAGTGACTGGGTCACTAGCACAGATACGCAGTATTTT. Its protein product is CASSDWVTSTDTQYF.

The chain couples TRBV10-3 to TRBJ2-2; TRBD2 matches 7 bases. The junction had 10 bases not matched to a gene; V was cut back by 4 bases and J by 2 bases. Germline lookup yields CDR1 ENHRY and CDR2 SYGVKD. The CDR3 is 17 residues long. CDR3 protein: CAISGGSGLYNTGELFF. The DNA of the CDR3 is TGTGCCATCAGTGGTGGGTCGGGACTATACAACACCGGGGAGCTGTTTTTT.

The chain combines TRBV19 with TRBJ2-1; no clear D gene. This CDR3 contains 14 residues. Germline CDR1 and CDR2: LNHDA and SQIVND (reference sequence). Trimming removed 5 bases at V and 0 bases at J, with 8 bases between. The CDR3 protein is CASSATGSYNEQFF. The DNA of the CDR3 is TGTGCCAGTAGTGCGACCGGCTCCTACAATGAGCAGTTCTTC.

The chain recombines TRBV7-3 with TRBJ2-1; the match to TRBD1 covers 12 bases. Germline CDR1 and CDR2: SGHTA and FQGTGA. This CDR3 has 14 amino acids. V lost 7 bases, J lost 8 bases, and 6 bases stayed unmatched. CDR3 DNA sequence: TGTGCCAGCACCCCAGGGACAGGGGGCGATGAGCAGTTCTTC. Protein product: CASTPGTGGDEQFF.

V usage is TRBV5-1 and J usage is TRBJ2-1; D possibly corresponds to TRBD2 (5 bases). Trimming left V 2 bases short and J 4 bases short, with 13 bases between. Germline V gene sequence: CDR1 SGHRS, CDR2 YFSETQ. The CDR3 runs to 15 residues. The CDR3: CASSFEGSPYNEQFF. The CDR3 DNA reads TGCGCCAGCAGCTTTGAGGGCAGCCCATACAATGAGCAGTTCTTC.

The count of this clone is one. The rearrangement links TRBV7-9 to TRBJ2-3; 15 nucleotides align to TRBD2. The CDR3 is 17 amino acids. V dropped 6 bases and J dropped 8; count of bases not matched to a gene: 12. Germline CDR1 and CDR2: SEHNR and FQNEAQ (reference sequence). CDR3 DNA: TGTGCCAGCAGTACCACCGGGACTAGCGGGAGGATGGGTACGCAGTATTTT. Translating it yields CASSTTGTSGRMGTQYF.

This clone came up many times. The V call is TRBV27, the J call TRBJ2-2; maybe TRBD2 (6 bases). Germline CDR1 and CDR2: MNHEY and SMNVEV (reference sequence). The CDR3 runs 17 residues. Trimming stripped 1 base from V and 4 bases from J, with 16 bases between. The CDR3 loop is CASSLLRDPGRTGELFF. The CDR3 nucleotides read TGTGCCAGCAGTTTATTGCGGGACCCAGGCCGCACCGGGGAGCTGTTTTTT.

The genes are TRBV7-3 and TRBJ1-1; D gene ambiguous. CDR1 is SGHTA, CDR2 FQGTGA, per germline. Trimming removed 4 bases at V and 0 bases at J, with 6 bases between. The CDR3 is 13 amino acids. As DNA, the CDR3 is TGTGCCAGCAGCTGGAGGATGAACACTGAAGCTTTCTTT. Encoded protein: CASSWRMNTEAFF.

V usage is TRBV21-1 and J usage is TRBJ2-1; the table's D call of TRBD1 was not tested on the DNA. TRBV21-1 is designated a pseudogene. The CDR3 has 15 residues. CDR3 nucleotide sequence: TGTGCCAGCAGCATTAGACAGGGCCCCTACAATGAGCAGTTCTTC. Its protein product is CASSIRQGPYNEQFF.

This clone has a handful of counts. The CDR3, as DNA: TGTGCCAGTAGCCTGGGCCCCGGGTACGAGCAGTACTTC. Translating gives CASSLGPGYEQYF. The J gene is TRBJ2-7, the V gene TRBV19; D unresolved. V was clipped by 6 bases and J by 4 bases, with 13 bases between them. The CDR3 runs 13 residues. The germline V gene encodes CDR1 LNHDA and CDR2 SQIVND (reference sequence).

The CDR3 DNA is TGCGCCAGCAGTACCGGGACAGGGGAGGACAGAGATTCTGGAAACACCATATATTTT. Residues: CASSTGTGEDRDSGNTIYF. This chain joins TRBV10-1 and TRBJ1-3, with TRBD1 matching over 10 bases. The germline V gene has CDR1 WNHNN and CDR2 SYGVQD (reference sequence). The CDR3 contains 19 residues. Trimming at V came to 5 bases and at J to 1 base, leaving 14 bases not matched to a gene.

This clone was detected a few times. The chain carries TRBV7-8 and TRBJ2-7; the D is unclear. This CDR3 spans 15 amino acids. From germline, CDR1 is SGHVS and CDR2 FQNEAQ. V lost 0 bases and J 2 bases, leaving 11 bases between the germline ends. CDR3 loop: CASSLAGLGTYEQYF. The CDR3 region has the DNA TGTGCCAGCAGCTTAGCTGGCCTAGGGACCTACGAGCAGTACTTC.